This TCR beta chain comes out of a study of blood T cell repertoires in COVID-19. On the study more broadly: COVID-19 samples from acute and convalescent phases originated in the United States, Italy and Spain. Sample material is recorded as cDNA or gDNA derived from T cells, B-cell-depleted T cells, or PBMCs.

V lost 3 bases to trimming and J lost 8 bases, with 17 bases between them. The CDR3 covers 14 residues. Germline loops: CDR1 SGHNT, CDR2 YYREEE (reference sequence). This clone appeared once. In the original workflow: How many nucleated cells were present was estimated from reference gene primer amplification. The protocol was immunoSEQ multiplex PCR, while the TCRdb copy is restricted to in-frame clones and leaves out a portion. The V and J calls and clone size come from that table; D and trimming were worked out from the DNA. Of some 320,000 clones listed, around 87% are singletons. This sequence was found in a woman in her forties or fifties who had recovered from COVID-19. The gene calls are TRBV5-4 and TRBJ1-2; D might be TRBD1 (6 bases). What was sequenced was peripheral blood. CDR3 amino acids: CASSSPTTGIGYTF. CDR3 nucleotide sequence: TGTGCCAGCAGCTCCCCAACTACAGGGATCGGCTACACCTTC.